These T cell receptor beta chains were read from a single sample in a study of shared clonotypes between healthy human individuals. Data came from immunoSEQ multiplex PCR; TCRdb stores just in-frame clones and leaves some out. The sample has about 2.3 million clones, 85% to 95% seen once; the top ten hold about 0.37%. The sample was naive CD4+ T cells from PBMCs. Source of these receptors: a man between 18 and 29 years old in good health. Some clones in this sample may be carry-over from other donors' samples. CDR3s include the opening cysteine and the closing phenylalanine or tryptophan. The D gene is left open where the match is weak. Clone size is given for some rows only: seen once, a few or many times, or a class if the clone is expanded.

d_gene: .; abundance: .; len: 13; j_gene: TRBJ2-1; v_gene: TRBV29-1; CDR3nt: TGCAGCGTTGTACGTAGCTCCTACAATGAGCAGTTCTTC; CDR3aa: CSVVRSSYNEQFF
d_gene: TRBD2; abundance: .; len: 18; j_gene: TRBJ2-1; v_gene: TRBV5-1; CDR3nt: TGCGCCAGCAGCTGGAGGGCCACTAGCGCGTACTCCTACAATGAGCAGTTCTTC; CDR3aa: CASSWRATSAYSYNEQFF
d_gene: .; abundance: .; len: 16; j_gene: TRBJ1-4; v_gene: TRBV27; CDR3nt: TGTGCCAGCAGCCCCCAAAGACAGGCCGGGAGTGAAAAACTGTTTTTT; CDR3aa: CASSPQRQAGSEKLFF
d_gene: TRBD2; abundance: .; len: 15; j_gene: TRBJ2-3; v_gene: TRBV7-2; CDR3nt: TGTGCCAGCAGCAGGACTAGCGGCACCACAGATACGCAGTATTTT; CDR3aa: CASSRTSGTTDTQYF
d_gene: .; abundance: .; len: 14; j_gene: TRBJ1-2; v_gene: TRBV7-2; CDR3nt: TGTGCCAGCAGCCTGACACACGTTAACTATGGCTACACCTTC; CDR3aa: CASSLTHVNYGYTF
d_gene: .; abundance: few; len: 15; j_gene: TRBJ1-1; v_gene: TRBV5-1; CDR3nt: TGCGCCAGCAGCTTGGATGTAGGGCCGAACACTGAAGCTTTCTTT; CDR3aa: CASSLDVGPNTEAFF
d_gene: TRBD2; abundance: .; len: 17; j_gene: TRBJ2-1; v_gene: TRBV7-2; CDR3nt: TGTGCCAGCAGCCCCCCCGGACTAGCGGTAACCTACAATGAGCAGTTCTTC; CDR3aa: CASSPPGLAVTYNEQFF
d_gene: .; abundance: .; len: 12; j_gene: TRBJ1-4; v_gene: TRBV9; CDR3nt: TGTGCCAGCGGGGGTACGAATGAAAAACTGTTTTTT; CDR3aa: CASGGTNEKLFF
d_gene: .; abundance: .; len: 14; j_gene: TRBJ2-1; v_gene: TRBV7-3; CDR3nt: TGTGCCAGCAGCTTAATTAACGGGTACAATGAGCAGTTCTTC; CDR3aa: CASSLINGYNEQFF
d_gene: .; abundance: once; len: 15; j_gene: TRBJ1-1; v_gene: TRBV7-2; CDR3nt: TGTGCCAGCAGCTTAATGTACGTGGGGAACACTGAAGCTTTCTTT; CDR3aa: CASSLMYVGNTEAFF
d_gene: .; abundance: .; len: 15; j_gene: TRBJ2-1; v_gene: TRBV2; CDR3nt: TGTGCCAGCAGAGCGGGCCTACGCTCCTACAATGAGCAGTTCTTC; CDR3aa: CASRAGLRSYNEQFF
d_gene: .; abundance: .; len: 14; j_gene: TRBJ2-2; v_gene: TRBV5-1; CDR3nt: TGCGCCAGCAGCCCAATCACAGGGACCGGGGAGCTGTTTTTT; CDR3aa: CASSPITGTGELFF
d_gene: .; abundance: .; len: 14; j_gene: TRBJ2-7; v_gene: TRBV6-5; CDR3nt: TGTGCCAGCAGTCGACATGGGGGTGGGGACGAGCAGTACTTC; CDR3aa: CASSRHGGGDEQYF
d_gene: TRBD1; abundance: once; len: 15; j_gene: TRBJ1-5; v_gene: TRBV6-5; CDR3nt: TGTGCCAGCAGTTACTCTCGGACAGGGCATCAGCCCCAGCATTTT; CDR3aa: CASSYSRTGHQPQHF
d_gene: .; abundance: .; len: 14; j_gene: TRBJ2-5; v_gene: TRBV5-1; CDR3nt: TGCGCCAGCAGCCCCCCGCAGATCCAAGAGACCCAGTACTTC; CDR3aa: CASSPPQIQETQYF
d_gene: .; abundance: .; len: 14; j_gene: TRBJ2-1; v_gene: TRBV30; CDR3nt: TGTGCCTCAGGGGGGCGGGCGGCTAGGAATGAGCAGTTCTTC; CDR3aa: CASGGRAARNEQFF
d_gene: .; abundance: .; len: 15; j_gene: TRBJ2-5; v_gene: TRBV14; CDR3nt: TGTGCCAGCAGCCCGTGGACCGGTATGAGAGAGACCCAGTACTTC; CDR3aa: CASSPWTGMRETQYF
d_gene: .; abundance: .; len: 15; j_gene: TRBJ2-1; v_gene: TRBV4-1; CDR3nt: TGCGCCAGCAGCCTAGCGTTTAGCTCCTACAATGAGCAGTTCTTC; CDR3aa: CASSLAFSSYNEQFF
d_gene: TRBD2; abundance: .; len: 16; j_gene: TRBJ2-7; v_gene: TRBV11-2; CDR3nt: TGTGCCAGCAGCTTTTCGCTAGCGGGGCCCTATGGCGAGCAGTACTTC; CDR3aa: CASSFSLAGPYGEQYF
d_gene: TRBD1; abundance: .; len: 17; j_gene: TRBJ1-1; v_gene: TRBV9; CDR3nt: TGTGCCAGCAGCGCCCCAACAGGGGGCTTCATGAACACTGAAGCTTTCTTT; CDR3aa: CASSAPTGGFMNTEAFF
d_gene: .; abundance: .; len: 15; j_gene: TRBJ2-3; v_gene: TRBV9; CDR3nt: TGTGCCAGCAGCCAGCGGACGGACCGCACAGATACGCAGTATTTT; CDR3aa: CASSQRTDRTDTQYF
d_gene: .; abundance: .; len: 13; j_gene: TRBJ1-1; v_gene: TRBV5-1; CDR3nt: TGCGCCAGCAGCTTAGTTCCTGGCAGGGAAGCTTTCTTT; CDR3aa: CASSLVPGREAFF
d_gene: TRBD2; abundance: .; len: 14; j_gene: TRBJ2-3; v_gene: TRBV5-1; CDR3nt: TGCGCCAGCAGCCAAGCGGGAATCACAGATACGCAGTATTTT; CDR3aa: CASSQAGITDTQYF
d_gene: .; abundance: .; len: 16; j_gene: TRBJ2-7; v_gene: TRBV5-5; CDR3nt: TGTGCCAGCAGCTTTTACCCGTCCAGGGCCTCCTACGAGCAGTACTTC; CDR3aa: CASSFYPSRASYEQYF
d_gene: .; abundance: .; len: 14; j_gene: TRBJ2-7; v_gene: TRBV28; CDR3nt: TGTGCCAGCAGACCCGCCGACAGGGCGGGGGAGCAGTACTTC; CDR3aa: CASRPADRAGEQYF
d_gene: TRBD2; abundance: .; len: 15; j_gene: TRBJ2-3; v_gene: TRBV28; CDR3nt: TGTGCCAGCAGTACTCTAGCGGGAGGGGGGGATACGCAGTATTTT; CDR3aa: CASSTLAGGGDTQYF
d_gene: .; abundance: .; len: 14; j_gene: TRBJ1-4; v_gene: TRBV6-1; CDR3nt: TGTGCCAGCAGGAACAGGGTCGGAGGAGAAAAACTGTTTTTT; CDR3aa: CASRNRVGGEKLFF
d_gene: TRBD2; abundance: .; len: 22; j_gene: TRBJ2-1; v_gene: TRBV12-5; CDR3nt: TGTGCTAGTGGTTTGGTACCTGTAGGACTAGCGGGAGGGCCCTTAACCCCTCATGAGCAGTTCTTC; CDR3aa: CASGLVPVGLAGGPLTPHEQFF
d_gene: .; abundance: .; len: 14; j_gene: TRBJ1-4; v_gene: TRBV25-1; CDR3nt: TGTGCCAGCAGTGTACAAGGGTGGGGGGAAAAACTGTTTTTT; CDR3aa: CASSVQGWGEKLFF
d_gene: .; abundance: .; len: 15; j_gene: TRBJ1-3; v_gene: TRBV4-1; CDR3nt: TGCGCCAGCAGCCACCCCGGGAGTAACGGAAACACCATATATTTT; CDR3aa: CASSHPGSNGNTIYF
d_gene: .; abundance: .; len: 15; j_gene: TRBJ2-1; v_gene: TRBV6-6; CDR3nt: TGTGCCAGCAGCCGAGCCTCGGACGGCTACAATGAGCAGTTCTTC; CDR3aa: CASSRASDGYNEQFF
d_gene: TRBD1; abundance: .; len: 14; j_gene: TRBJ2-3; v_gene: TRBV27; CDR3nt: TGTGCCAGCAGAGGGGGCGCAAGGCTAGATACGCAGTATTTT; CDR3aa: CASRGGARLDTQYF
d_gene: .; abundance: .; len: 13; j_gene: TRBJ2-5; v_gene: TRBV18; CDR3nt: TGTGCCAGCTCACCAGCCATTGATAGGACCCAGTACTTC; CDR3aa: CASSPAIDRTQYF
d_gene: .; abundance: .; len: 13; j_gene: TRBJ1-2; v_gene: TRBV4-1; CDR3nt: TGCGCCAGCAGCCAAGATCTGGGTTATGGCTACACCTTC; CDR3aa: CASSQDLGYGYTF
d_gene: TRBD2; abundance: .; len: 16; j_gene: TRBJ2-3; v_gene: TRBV6-6; CDR3nt: TGTGCCAGCAGTTACTGGAGCGGGAGGGCAACAGATACGCAGTATTTT; CDR3aa: CASSYWSGRATDTQYF
d_gene: TRBD2; abundance: .; len: 19; j_gene: TRBJ2-1; v_gene: TRBV15; CDR3nt: TGTGCCACCCCACCTTATATCGGTTGGGCGGGAGCCTCCTACAATGAGCAGTTCTTC; CDR3aa: CATPPYIGWAGASYNEQFF
d_gene: TRBD2; abundance: .; len: 14; j_gene: TRBJ2-7; v_gene: TRBV5-4; CDR3nt: TGTGCCAGCAGCCCAAGCGGGGGGTCCTACGAGCAGTACTTC; CDR3aa: CASSPSGGSYEQYF
d_gene: TRBD2; abundance: .; len: 14; j_gene: TRBJ2-2; v_gene: TRBV7-9; CDR3nt: TGTGCCAGCAGAGGGCGGGAGAGGTTCGGGGAGCTGTTTTTT; CDR3aa: CASRGRERFGELFF
d_gene: TRBD1; abundance: few; len: 16; j_gene: TRBJ1-5; v_gene: TRBV4-1; CDR3nt: TGCGCCAGCAGCCAAGATGGTTTGAGGGGGCTTCAGCCCCAGCATTTT; CDR3aa: CASSQDGLRGLQPQHF
d_gene: .; abundance: .; len: 15; j_gene: TRBJ2-3; v_gene: TRBV27; CDR3nt: TGTGCCAGCAGTTTTGGCAGGGTTAGCACAGATACGCAGTATTTT; CDR3aa: CASSFGRVSTDTQYF
d_gene: TRBD1; abundance: .; len: 16; j_gene: TRBJ2-6; v_gene: TRBV28; CDR3nt: TGTGCCAGCAGTTTACGCAGGGGGTCTGGGGCCAACGTCCTGACTTTC; CDR3aa: CASSLRRGSGANVLTF
d_gene: TRBD2; abundance: .; len: 20; j_gene: TRBJ2-1; v_gene: TRBV7-7; CDR3nt: TGTGCCAGCAGCTTAGGGGGGACTAGCGGGACCCTCGGCACCTACAATGAGCAGTTCTTC; CDR3aa: CASSLGGTSGTLGTYNEQFF
d_gene: .; abundance: .; len: 18; j_gene: TRBJ2-7; v_gene: TRBV12-1; CDR3nt: TGTGCCAGCAGCCAAGATCGAGACCGGCTTCACGATGGTTACGAGCAGTACTTC; CDR3aa: CASSQDRDRLHDGYEQYF
d_gene: TRBD2; abundance: once; len: 15; j_gene: TRBJ2-1; v_gene: TRBV18; CDR3nt: TGTGCCAGCTCACCGGGAAGCGGGAGTTACAATGAGCAGTTCTTC; CDR3aa: CASSPGSGSYNEQFF
d_gene: TRBD2; abundance: once; len: 16; j_gene: TRBJ2-7; v_gene: TRBV5-4; CDR3nt: TGTGCCAGCAGCTTGGGAGGGCTAGCGGCTAGCTACGAGCAGTACTTC; CDR3aa: CASSLGGLAASYEQYF
d_gene: .; abundance: few; len: 13; j_gene: TRBJ1-1; v_gene: TRBV9; CDR3nt: TGTGCCAGCAGCGTAGTGATGAACACTGAAGCTTTCTTT; CDR3aa: CASSVVMNTEAFF
d_gene: .; abundance: .; len: 15; j_gene: TRBJ1-1; v_gene: TRBV18; CDR3nt: TGTGCCAGCTCACCACCCACCCGCCCGGGTTCTGAAGCTTTCTTT; CDR3aa: CASSPPTRPGSEAFF
d_gene: .; abundance: few; len: 11; j_gene: TRBJ2-1; v_gene: TRBV20-1; CDR3nt: TGCAGTGCTAGAGATCTGGGTGAGCAGTTCTTC; CDR3aa: CSARDLGEQFF
d_gene: TRBD1; abundance: .; len: 14; j_gene: TRBJ2-7; v_gene: TRBV5-1; CDR3nt: TGCGCCAGCAGCCCTGACAGGGTTTTCTACGAGCAGTACTTC; CDR3aa: CASSPDRVFYEQYF
d_gene: .; abundance: .; len: 12; j_gene: TRBJ2-3; v_gene: TRBV28; CDR3nt: TGTGCCAGCTTGGCGGGCACAGATACGCAGTATTTT; CDR3aa: CASLAGTDTQYF
d_gene: .; abundance: few; len: 14; j_gene: TRBJ1-5; v_gene: TRBV27; CDR3nt: TGTGCCAGCAGCCCGCGACGGTCTCATCAGCCCCAGCATTTT; CDR3aa: CASSPRRSHQPQHF
d_gene: TRBD1; abundance: .; len: 15; j_gene: TRBJ1-3; v_gene: TRBV28; CDR3nt: TGTGCCAGCAGGAGGGGGCCCGGCTCTGGAAACACCATATATTTT; CDR3aa: CASRRGPGSGNTIYF
d_gene: .; abundance: .; len: 17; j_gene: TRBJ1-1; v_gene: TRBV28; CDR3nt: TGTGCCAGCAGCACCGATATTCCACCCAAGATGAACACTGAAGCTTTCTTT; CDR3aa: CASSTDIPPKMNTEAFF